This passage covers 23 T cell receptor beta chains from one sample sequenced in a study of blood T cells in healthy people across ages. Alongside a J-beta primer mix, a sample-barcoded 5' primer served in a second PCR lasting roughly 6 to 11 cycles. TCRdb redid the calling of the 5' RACE reads with MiXCR, one entry per CDR3 protein. The table lists about 1.6 million distinct CDR3 sequences, roughly 30% of them singletons. Sequences were obtained from blood. The receptors were gathered from a woman in her thirties in good health.

The genes are TRBV27 and TRBJ1-1; D may be TRBD1 (5 bases). The germline V gene encodes CDR1 MNHEY and CDR2 SMNVEV (reference sequence). The CDR3 has 17 amino acids. Trimming took off 7 bases at V and 6 bases at J, with 27 bases between the two ends. CDR3 loop: CASNLLSRGWLTAEAFF. As DNA, the CDR3 is TGTGCCAGCAATCTCCTAAGCCGGGGGTGGCTGACCGCTGAAGCTTTCTTT.

The V call is TRBV5-1, the J call TRBJ1-2, with D unresolved. Germline V gene lookup returns CDR1 SGHRS and CDR2 YFSETQ. V shed 0 bases and J shed 8 bases, with 11 bases lying between them. This CDR3 is built from 13 residues. CDR3 sequence: CASSLAGSGGYTF. CDR3 DNA: TGCGCCAGCAGCTTGGCCGGGTCTGGGGGCTACACCTTC.

This clonotype turned up a few times. The chain combines TRBV20-1 with TRBJ2-3, with a possible D match to TRBD2 (5 bases). Germline V gene lookup returns CDR1 DFQATT and CDR2 SNEGSKA (reference sequence). The V and J ends lost 3 bases and 0 bases respectively, with 19 bases between them. The CDR3 runs to 17 residues. The DNA for the CDR3 is TGCAGTGCTAGTGTGCAGGAGGAGGTCTTAAGCACAGATACGCAGTATTTT. Amino acids: CSASVQEEVLSTDTQYF.

CDR3 protein: CAIGGKASTDTQYF. As DNA, the CDR3 is TGTGCTATCGGAGGTAAAGCTAGCACAGATACGCAGTATTTT. The chain recombines TRBV2 with TRBJ2-3, with D tentatively TRBD2 (5 bases). This CDR3 is built from 14 residues. Germline loops: CDR1 SNHLY, CDR2 FYNNEI.

The CDR3 region is CASSPGRGWSDTQYF. The CDR3 nucleotides are TGCGCCAGCAGCCCGGGACGGGGGTGGTCCGATACGCAGTATTTT. The chain combines TRBV5-1 with TRBJ2-3; tentative D call: TRBD2 (6 bases). The germline CDR1 and CDR2 sequences are SGHRS and YFSETQ. The CDR3 is 15 residues long. Trimming removed 4 bases from V and 6 bases from J, with 18 bases in between. Full variable domain (missing parts from reference TRBV5-1 and TRBJ2-3): KAGVTQTPRYLIKTRGQQVTLSCSPISGHRSVSWYQQTPGQGLQFLFEYFSETQRNKGNFPGRFSGRQFSNSRSEMNVSTLELGDSALYLCASSPGRGWSDTQYFGPGTRLTVL.

This clonotype was found once. The genes are TRBV3-1 and TRBJ2-1; TRBD2 agrees at 13 bases. Germline loops: CDR1 LGHDT, CDR2 YNNKEL (reference sequence). CDR3 length equals 15 residues. The V gene end was trimmed by 1 base and the J gene end by 10 bases; junction bases not matched to a gene: 4. The CDR3 reads CASSQGETSGGEQFF. The CDR3 DNA sequence: TGTGCCAGCAGCCAAGGGGAGACTAGCGGGGGGGAGCAGTTCTTC.

This clonotype appeared a few times. The chain joins TRBV3-1 to TRBJ1-5; TRBD1 is a possible D gene (5 bases). V lost 0 bases and J lost 5, with 11 bases in between. The CDR3 has 15 amino acids. CDR1 is LGHDT, CDR2 YNNKEL, per germline (reference sequence). The chain's CDR3 is CASSQDGQGYQPQHF. The CDR3 bases are TGTGCCAGCAGCCAAGATGGCCAGGGTTATCAGCCCCAGCATTTT.

This clonotype was seen many times. V and J are TRBV7-7 and TRBJ2-3; D uncertain. The CDR3 is 13 residues long. Trimming cost V 2 bases and J 4 bases, with 7 bases left between them. The germline gives CDR1 SSHAT, CDR2 FNYEAQ (reference sequence). The CDR3 region is CASSLIRADTQYF. The CDR3 region has the DNA TGTGCCAGCAGCTTAATACGTGCAGATACGCAGTATTTT.

This chain joins TRBV4-1 and TRBJ1-1, with D tentatively TRBD1 (5 bases). Trimming left V 3 bases short and J 5 bases short, with 16 bases between. The CDR3 extends over 15 amino acids. In germline, CDR1 is MGHRA, CDR2 YSYEKL. The CDR3 DNA reads TGCGCCAGCAGCCATAGTTTTCAGGGTTGGACTGAAGCTTTCTTT. As protein: CASSHSFQGWTEAFF.

The chain joins TRBV20-1 to TRBJ2-6, with a possible D match to TRBD2 (5 bases). Germline V gene sequence: CDR1 DFQATT, CDR2 SNEGSKA (reference sequence). V was cut by 4 bases and J by 0 bases, with 10 bases left in between. The CDR3 sequence is 15 residues long. CDR3: CSATDAGSGANVLTF. CDR3 sequence (DNA): TGCAGTGCTACGGACGCGGGCTCTGGGGCCAACGTCCTGACTTTC.

At least ten counts were recorded for this clonotype. The CDR3 nucleotides are TGCAGTGCTAACGGACTCATAGCGAGCTCCTACGAGCAGTACTTC. Protein: CSANGLIASSYEQYF. V usage is TRBV20-1 and J usage is TRBJ2-7, with D perhaps matching TRBD2 (5 bases). Trimming pared 4 bases from V and 0 bases from J, leaving 16 bases between. The CDR3 sequence is 15 residues long. The germline V gene encodes CDR1 DFQATT and CDR2 SNEGSKA (reference sequence).

With regard to this clonotype: This may be a read error: a much more frequent sequence differs by one nucleotide. Because the CDR3 is missing its conserved closing phenylalanine or tryptophan, this is likely a read error. This chain joins TRBV6-2 or TRBV6-3 and TRBJ2-1; D not resolved. V lost 4 bases and J 7 bases, leaving 11 bases between the germline ends. CDR3 size: 13 residues. Germline CDR1 is MNHEY and CDR2 is SVGEGT. The DNA of the CDR3 is TGTGCCAGCAGTTCTCTCCTTCTTAATGAGCAGTTCTGC. Translating it yields CASSSLLLNEQFC.

In this sample, this clonotype turned up many times. The rearrangement joins TRBV4-1 to TRBJ2-5; D gene uncertain. Germline loops: CDR1 MGHRA, CDR2 YSYEKL. Trimming shortened V by 1 base and J by 6 bases, and 12 bases separated the two germline ends. The CDR3 runs to 14 residues. The CDR3 bases are TGCGCCAGCAGCCAAGTTGGAGTTCGGAAGACCCAGTACTTC. Translated, it gives CASSQVGVRKTQYF.

The J gene is TRBJ1-1, the V gene TRBV5-1, with 8 bases identical to TRBD1. The CDR3 consists of 15 residues. V was pared by 4 bases and J by 4 bases, with 9 bases of the junction left unmatched. Germline V CDR1 and CDR2: SGHRS, YFSETQ. The DNA of the CDR3 is TGCGCCAGCAGCCCCCGACAGGGGCCGCGCACTGAAGCTTTCTTT. Translated, it gives CASSPRQGPRTEAFF.

Concerning this clonotype: The junction and the germline gene differ at one end; a read error may be behind it. The chain is built from TRBV12-3 or TRBV12-4 and TRBJ2-7; D call uncertain. This CDR3 is 15 amino acids long. CDR3 bases: TGTGCCGGCAGTCCCGATCTACACACGGGCGGCGAGCAGTACTTC. Translated: CAGSPDLHTGGEQYF.

The rearrangement joins TRBV28 to TRBJ1-6; a weak D match, TRBD1 (5 bases). CDR3 length: 13 amino acids. The V and J ends lost 6 bases and 10 bases respectively, with 13 bases between them. Germline CDR1 and CDR2: MDHEN and SYDVKM. The CDR3 region has the DNA TGTGCCAGCAGGGACGGGACCGTGTCACCCCTCCACTTT. Protein product: CASRDGTVSPLHF.

The chain combines TRBV7-3 with TRBJ2-2; 8 bases agree with TRBD2. Germline assignment: CDR1 SGHTA and CDR2 FQGTGA. Trimming removed 5 bases from V and 3 bases from J; junction bases left unmatched: 14. The CDR3 consists of 18 residues. As DNA, the CDR3 is TGTGCCAGCAGCCCCCCTACCAGCGGGAGTGGGGACACCGGGGAGCTGTTTTTT. Its protein is CASSPPTSGSGDTGELFF.

A remark on this clonotype: The junction departs from germline at one end; a sequencing error may be responsible. The rearrangement uses TRBV2 and TRBJ2-5; D uncertain. Germline-derived CDR1 and CDR2 are SNHLY and FYNNEI. The CDR3 contains 12 residues. The CDR3 region is CASSVEKETQDF. CDR3 nucleotides: TGTGCCAGCAGTGTAGAGAAAGAGACCCAGGACTTC.

This clonotype appeared a few times. The chain carries TRBV6-6 and TRBJ1-2, with D maybe TRBD1 (5 bases). CDR1 is MNHNY, CDR2 SVGAGI, per germline (reference sequence). Trimming shortened V by 7 bases and J by 9 bases, and 18 bases separated the two germline ends. CDR3 size: 13 residues. The CDR3 loop is CASISEGERSYTF. DNA of the CDR3: TGTGCCAGCATCTCAGAAGGGGAAAGGAGCTACACCTTC.

CDR3 nucleotides: TGTGCCAGCGAGGCGGACACTGAGTACTTC. This codes for CASEADTEYF. V usage is TRBV7-3 and J usage is TRBJ2-5; D perhaps matches TRBD1 (5 bases). The CDR3 has 10 amino acids. Germline values: CDR1 SGHTA, CDR2 FQGTGA. V was trimmed by 8 bases and J by 12 bases, leaving 13 bases between them.

This clonotype has a handful of counts. V usage is TRBV25-1 and J usage is TRBJ2-3, with D perhaps matching TRBD2 (5 bases). Deletions cut 6 bases from V and 6 bases from J, with 10 bases between. The germline CDR1 and CDR2 sequences are MGHDK and SYGVNS. The CDR3 spans 12 residues. Here the CDR3 reads CASRAEKDTQYF. DNA for the CDR3: TGTGCCAGCAGAGCGGAAAAGGATACGCAGTATTTT.

The chain is built from TRBV6-1 and TRBJ2-7, with unresolved D. This CDR3 has 13 amino acids. Between the trimmed V and J ends, which lost 7 bases and 0 bases, there was a span of 10 bases. Germline values: CDR1 MNHNS, CDR2 SASEGT. The CDR3 spells CASKELSSYEQYF. CDR3 bases: TGTGCCAGCAAGGAACTCTCCTCCTACGAGCAGTACTTC.

A remark on this clonotype: A read error may produce the germline difference seen at one junction end. The chain uses TRBV20-1 and TRBJ2-6, with a tentative D call TRBD1 (5 bases). The CDR3 runs 20 residues. Looked up from germline, CDR1 is DFQATT and CDR2 is SNEGSKA (reference sequence). CDR3: CSARHRLALRLLSGANVPTF. Here the CDR3 DNA reads TGCAGTGCTAGACATAGGTTAGCTCTACGCTTACTCTCTGGGGCCAACGTCCCGACTTTC.